This TCR beta chain appears in the sequencing data of a study of response to subunit inactivated influenza vaccine. Concerning this clonotype itself: Its antigen is currently unknown.

TCRdb reprocessed the RT-PCR reads via MiXCR and lists one record per CDR3 protein. The profile covers 700,000 to 900,000 distinct CDR3 sequences, with about 20% appearing a single time and more than 8.5% taken by the ten largest. V shed 5 bases, J shed 4 bases, and the junction held 13 bases outside the gene matches. The CDR3 consists of 17 residues. CDR1 and CDR2 (germline): SGHTA, FQGNSA. Study observations and caveats: Authors proposed each seasonal influenza vaccination draws in few new T cells.

Sequenced material: PBMCs from blood, taken 5 days after vaccination. The chain employs TRBV7-2 and TRBJ1-2; 10 positions match TRBD1. This clonotype was sampled from a man aged 50-59 years who received an inactivated influenza vaccine. CDR3 sequence: CASSQFTGTGAIYGYTF. CDR3 sequence (DNA): TGTGCCAGCAGCCAATTTACCGGGACAGGGGCCATCTATGGCTACACCTTC.